This is a list of T cell receptor beta chains from one sample in a study of blood T cell repertoires in COVID-19. Repertoires were generated with immunoSEQ multiplex PCR, while TCRdb's copy carries only in-frame clones and drops some. The sample contains roughly 280,000 clones, 75% to 90% of which appear only once. The sample consisted of peripheral blood. Receptors originate from a woman aged 50 to 65 who had recovered from COVID-19. CDR3s include the opening cysteine and the closing phenylalanine or tryptophan. D genes are given only for firm matches. Only part of the rows carry a size: once, few, many, or a class if the clone is expanded.

>TRBJ2-1|.|TRBV7-3|TRBD2
CASSPLRGSSYNEQFF
TGTGCCAGCAGCCCCTTGCGGGGGAGCTCCTACAATGAGCAGTTCTTC
>TRBJ1-1|few|TRBV28|.
CASSLSPGGNTEAFF
TGTGCCAGCAGTTTATCCCCGGGGGGGAACACTGAAGCTTTCTTT
>TRBJ2-1|.|TRBV12-3/TRBV12-4|.
CASGRGNHNEQFF
TGTGCCAGTGGTCGGGGTAACCACAATGAGCAGTTCTTC
>TRBJ1-6|.|TRBV3-1/TRBV3-2|TRBD1
CASSQVWTGGSPLHF
TGTGCCAGCAGCCAAGTTTGGACAGGGGGATCACCCCTCCACTTT
>TRBJ2-7|.|TRBV7-9|TRBD1
CASSPGPGQGSSYEQYF
TGTGCCAGCAGCCCCGGACCGGGACAGGGAAGCTCCTACGAGCAGTACTTC
>TRBJ2-1|.|TRBV6-4|TRBD2
CASSEVGGSSYNEQFF
TGTGCCAGCAGTGAAGTTGGCGGGAGCTCCTACAATGAGCAGTTCTTC
>TRBJ2-3|once|TRBV28|TRBD2
CASSSLAGPTDTQYF
TGTGCCAGCAGTTCACTAGCGGGACCCACAGATACGCAGTATTTT
>TRBJ1-2|few|TRBV12-3/TRBV12-4|TRBD1
CASSPPGGRGYTF
TGTGCCAGCAGTCCTCCAGGGGGCCGTGGCTACACCTTC
>TRBJ1-6|.|TRBV4-3|TRBD1
CASSQDRWTGDSPLHF
TGCGCCAGCAGCCAAGATAGGTGGACAGGGGATTCACCCCTCCACTTT
>TRBJ2-1|.|TRBV19|.
CASSLSLSHGDEQFF
TGTGCCAGTAGTCTGTCCCTTTCCCACGGGGATGAGCAGTTCTTC
>TRBJ2-7|.|TRBV18|TRBD2
CASSQGTSVTGEQYF
TGTGCCAGCTCCCAAGGGACTAGCGTTACGGGAGAGCAGTACTTC
>TRBJ2-5|.|TRBV6-2/TRBV6-3|TRBD1
CASSYRRTGQGAETQYF
TGTGCCAGCAGTTATAGGCGCACGGGGCAGGGGGCTGAGACCCAGTACTTC
>TRBJ2-5|.|TRBV6-5|TRBD2
CASSYSGSGASETQYF
TGTGCCAGCAGTTACTCGGGTAGCGGGGCCTCAGAGACCCAGTACTTC
>TRBJ2-1|.|TRBV10-3|TRBD2
CASLGLAGGSSYNEQFF
TGTGCTTCATTAGGACTAGCGGGAGGGAGCTCCTACAATGAGCAGTTCTTC
>TRBJ2-1|.|TRBV28|.
CASSLVLATYNEQFF
TGTGCCAGCAGTTTGGTTCTAGCAACCTACAATGAGCAGTTCTTC
>TRBJ1-2|.|TRBV5-1|.
CASSLEGANYGYTF
TGCGCCAGCAGCTTGGAAGGAGCTAACTATGGCTACACCTTC
>TRBJ2-7|once|TRBV27|TRBD1
CASIKSPDRGLGEQYF
TGTGCCAGCATCAAATCCCCGGACAGGGGGCTAGGCGAGCAGTACTTC
>TRBJ2-7|.|TRBV14|.
CASSPRAAYYEQYF
TGTGCCAGCAGTCCGCGGGCAGCCTACTACGAGCAGTACTTC
>TRBJ2-1|.|TRBV2|.
CASSVGPRGNEQFF
TGTGCCAGCAGTGTGGGCCCGAGGGGGAATGAGCAGTTCTTC
>TRBJ2-1|.|TRBV9|TRBD2
CASSGSGGPYNEQFF
TGTGCCAGCAGTGGGAGCGGGGGGCCTTACAATGAGCAGTTCTTC
>TRBJ1-2|.|TRBV30|.
CAWSRNSLIANYGYTF
TGTGCCTGGAGTCGGAACAGTCTGATAGCTAACTATGGCTACACCTTC
>TRBJ1-5|.|TRBV3-1/TRBV3-2|.
CASSQDRTPGQPQHF
TGTGCCAGCAGCCAAGATAGGACTCCGGGTCAGCCCCAGCATTTT
>TRBJ2-2|.|TRBV28|.
CASRDLRYPGELFF
TGTGCCAGCAGAGACCTGAGGTACCCCGGGGAGCTGTTTTTT
>TRBJ1-3|.|TRBV7-2|.
CASSPTGRGGSSGNTIYF
TGTGCCAGCAGCCCCACCGGGAGGGGGGGGAGCTCTGGAAACACCATATATTTT
>TRBJ2-7|.|TRBV6-2/TRBV6-3|.
CASSYSIPAYEQYF
TGTGCCAGCAGTTACTCGATTCCAGCCTACGAGCAGTACTTC
>TRBJ1-6|.|TRBV19|.
CASSLQGVHSPLHF
TGTGCCAGTAGTTTACAGGGCGTCCATTCACCCCTCCACTTT
>TRBJ2-5|.|TRBV18|.
CASSPIGLASLGTQYF
TGTGCCAGCTCACCAATCGGTCTAGCCTCCTTAGGGACCCAGTACTTC
>TRBJ2-7|few|TRBV19|.
CATAQSGKTYEQYF
TGTGCCACTGCACAATCGGGGAAAACCTACGAGCAGTACTTC
>TRBJ2-1|.|TRBV5-8|.
CASSWGVNEQFF
TGTGCCAGCAGCTGGGGCGTCAATGAGCAGTTCTTC